The clone carrying this T cell receptor beta chain has a handful of counts. Individual cDNA molecules each received unique molecular identifiers attached to them. One entry per CDR3 protein results from TCRdb running MiXCR on the 5' RACE reads. The repertoire has tens of thousands of distinct CDR3 sequences, about 16% of them found once; the top ten carry 12%. The sample comes from a study of early T cells in non-severe SARS-CoV-2 infection. Trimming left V 7 bases short and J 5 bases short, with 14 bases between. Germline V CDR1 and CDR2: SGHTA, FQGNSA. This CDR3 spans 13 amino acids. The chain uses TRBV7-2 and TRBJ1-1; a weak D match, TRBD1 (5 bases). Material for sequencing was whole blood. The sequence was collected from an adult who was a healthcare worker with PCR-confirmed SARS-CoV-2 infection or an uninfected control (not recorded which). CDR3 sequence: CASNQGKGTEAFF. CDR3 sequence (DNA): TGTGCCAGCAACCAGGGAAAGGGTACTGAAGCTTTCTTT.